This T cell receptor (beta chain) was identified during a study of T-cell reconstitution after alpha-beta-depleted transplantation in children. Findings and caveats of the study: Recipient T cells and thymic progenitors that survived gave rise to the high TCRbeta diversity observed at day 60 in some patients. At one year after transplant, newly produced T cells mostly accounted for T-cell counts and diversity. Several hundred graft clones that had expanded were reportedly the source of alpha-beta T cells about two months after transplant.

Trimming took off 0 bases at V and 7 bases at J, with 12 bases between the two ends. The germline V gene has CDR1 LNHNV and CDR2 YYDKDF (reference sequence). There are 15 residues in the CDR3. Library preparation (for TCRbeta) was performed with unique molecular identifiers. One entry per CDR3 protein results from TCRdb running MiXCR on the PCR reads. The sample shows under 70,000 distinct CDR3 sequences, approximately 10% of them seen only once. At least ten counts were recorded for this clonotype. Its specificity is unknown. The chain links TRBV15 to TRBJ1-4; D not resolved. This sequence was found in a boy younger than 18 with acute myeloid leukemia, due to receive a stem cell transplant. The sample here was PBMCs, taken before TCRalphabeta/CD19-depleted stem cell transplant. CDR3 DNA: TGTGCCACCAGCAGAGAGGAGGAAGGAGGTGAAAAACTGTTTTTT. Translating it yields CATSREEEGGEKLFF.